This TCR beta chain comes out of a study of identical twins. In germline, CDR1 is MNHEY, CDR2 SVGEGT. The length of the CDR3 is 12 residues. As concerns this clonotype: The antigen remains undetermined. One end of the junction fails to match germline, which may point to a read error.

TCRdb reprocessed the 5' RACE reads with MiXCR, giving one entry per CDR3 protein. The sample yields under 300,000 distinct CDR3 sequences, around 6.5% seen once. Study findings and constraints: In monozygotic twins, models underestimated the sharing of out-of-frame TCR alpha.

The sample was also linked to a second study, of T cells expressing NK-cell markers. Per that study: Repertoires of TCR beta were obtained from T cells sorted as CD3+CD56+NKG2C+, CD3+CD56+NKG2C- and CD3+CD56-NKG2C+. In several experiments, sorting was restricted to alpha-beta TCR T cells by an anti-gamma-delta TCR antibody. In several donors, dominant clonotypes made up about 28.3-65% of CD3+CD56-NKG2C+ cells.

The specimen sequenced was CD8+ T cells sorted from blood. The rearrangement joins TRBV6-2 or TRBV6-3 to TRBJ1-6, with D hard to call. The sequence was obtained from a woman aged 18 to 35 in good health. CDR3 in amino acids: CASSYGLGSTVF. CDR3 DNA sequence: TGTGCCAGCAGCTACGGACTTGGCTCGACGGTTTTT.